This T cell receptor beta chain was captured in a study of T cell responses to AZD1222 COVID-19 vaccine (dated by TCRdb to the early 2020s). Some background on the complete study: AZD1222 recipients given second doses at about 4 weeks or at about 12 weeks were pooled, since spike-specific TCR depth and breadth were not found to differ between the two schedules. A total of just over 230 trial participants underwent TCR sequencing, of whom about 200 had received two doses of AZD1222 and around 26 had received two doses of the MenACWY control vaccine. Enrollment into the trials was organized by age into subgroups of 18-55, 56-69 and 70-plus years, and those subgroups contained about 150, 27 and 61 TCR-sequenced participants, respectively.

A word on this clone: No cognate antigen has been identified for it. No clone much larger than this one lies a single base away; base qualities are absent.

Taken with the paper, the label for time point translates to: baseline before first vaccination. The vaccinee samples were drawn from two UK trials, COV001 and COV002, one of which was a single-blind randomized controlled phase 2/3 trial testing AZD1222 (ChAdOx1 nCoV-19) in healthy adults. For TCRbeta chain sequencing, PBMC samples were collected from trial participants at day 0 and at day 28 after the second dose. Results the study describes overall, beyond this receptor: Reportedly, almost half of the unique spike-specific TCRs recognized epitopes lying outside the regions that are mutated in the B.1.351 and B.1.1.7 variants. Only 5 to 7 AZD1222 recipients were SARS-CoV-2 seropositive at baseline, limiting conclusions about previously exposed vaccinees. The 56-69-year group was small, and its depth increase did not reach significance, likely because of low power. Participants were mostly white British and included more females than males, and it was suggested by the authors that clonal diversity may have been underestimated. A significant rise in spike-specific TCR breadth and depth was observed after two AZD1222 doses relative to day 0 and relative to MenACWY recipients. Vaccine-associated CD4 TCRs spanned the whole spike protein, with dominant responses in regions 160-218 and 743-854. Because no day 14 peak-response samples were available, the repertoires could be characterized only after the peak T cell response.

The CDR3 regions of human TCRbeta chains were subjected to immunosequencing. In the source study's methods: Repertoire TCRs were matched against a reference library of SARS-CoV-2-specific TCRs generated with the MIRA antigen-specificity platform. Breadth meant the fraction of unique TCRs that were SARS-CoV-2-associated, whereas depth meant the fraction of total T cells that were SARS-CoV-2-associated. Using the MIRA data, every spike-specific TCR was mapped to the spike region that the TCR reacted to and assigned to either a CD4 or a CD8 class. Log10-transformed breadth and depth values were compared by one-way ANOVA with Sidak's multiple comparisons tests. Held by TCRdb, this immuneACCESS table contains in-frame sequences only and omits some clones. Under half of the omission traces to an unresolved V gene where checked; the cause of the rest is unknown. D and trimming were read from the DNA, whereas the V and J calls and clone size are those reported in that table. The sample has roughly 75,000 clones on record, about 83% of them singletons. The top ten clonotypes cover about a tenth of the sample.

The CDR3 measures 12 amino acids from cysteine to phenylalanine. Only CDR3 DNA is held: 36 bases, read in frame from base 1. According to the germline V gene, CDR1 reads ENHRY and CDR2 reads SYGVKD. V loses 5 bases, J loses 7 bases, and the germline ends lie 11 bases apart. The clonotype comes from an adult in good health. Rearrangement joined TRBV10-3 to TRBJ1-1, with the D gene too uncertain to name. The material was peripheral blood, obtained on day 0 of AZD1222 vaccination. CDR3 region: CAISPQNIEAFF. The DNA sequence is TGTGCCATCAGTCCGCAGAATATTGAAGCTTTCTTT.